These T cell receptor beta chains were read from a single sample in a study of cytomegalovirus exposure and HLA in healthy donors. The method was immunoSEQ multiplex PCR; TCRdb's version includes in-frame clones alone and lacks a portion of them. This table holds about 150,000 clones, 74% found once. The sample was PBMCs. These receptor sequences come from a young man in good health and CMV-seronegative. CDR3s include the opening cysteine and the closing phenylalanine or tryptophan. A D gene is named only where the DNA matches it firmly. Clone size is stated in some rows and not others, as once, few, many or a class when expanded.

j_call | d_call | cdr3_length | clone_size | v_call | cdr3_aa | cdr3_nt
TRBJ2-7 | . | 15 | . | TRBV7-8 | CASSRPGQGYYEQYF | TGTGCCAGCAGCCGCCCGGGACAAGGTTACTACGAGCAGTACTTC
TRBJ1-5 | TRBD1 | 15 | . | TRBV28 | CASSEGLGGDQPQHF | TGTGCCAGCTCCGAGGGTTTAGGGGGCGATCAGCCCCAGCATTTT
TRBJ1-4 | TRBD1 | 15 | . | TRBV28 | CASRKPGTVNEKLFF | TGTGCCAGCAGAAAACCCGGGACAGTAAATGAAAAACTGTTTTTT
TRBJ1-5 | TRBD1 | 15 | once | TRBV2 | CASSRQGGLDQPQHF | TGTGCCAGCAGTCGACAGGGAGGCTTGGATCAGCCCCAGCATTTT
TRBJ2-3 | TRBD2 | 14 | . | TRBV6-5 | CASSGLAGSDTQYF | TGTGCCAGCAGTGGACTAGCGGGGTCAGATACGCAGTATTTT
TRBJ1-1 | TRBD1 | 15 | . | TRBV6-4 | CASPKGDRTGAEAFF | TGTGCCAGCCCGAAAGGGGATCGGACAGGGGCTGAAGCTTTCTTT
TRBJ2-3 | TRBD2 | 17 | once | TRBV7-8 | CASSLAKGLAGGRTQYF | TGTGCCAGCAGCTTAGCGAAGGGACTAGCGGGGGGTAGGACGCAGTATTTT
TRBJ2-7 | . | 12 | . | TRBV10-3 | CAISAQGYEQYF | TGTGCCATCAGTGCACAGGGCTACGAGCAGTACTTC
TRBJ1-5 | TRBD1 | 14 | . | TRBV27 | CASRPGTGNQPQHF | TGTGCCAGCAGACCCGGGACAGGCAATCAGCCCCAGCATTTT
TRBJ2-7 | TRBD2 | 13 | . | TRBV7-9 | CASSLGGEGEQYF | TGTGCCAGCAGCTTAGGAGGGGAGGGAGAGCAGTACTTC
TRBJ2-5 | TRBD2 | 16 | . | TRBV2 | CASSDETSGVKETQYF | TGTGCCAGCAGTGACGAGACTAGCGGGGTTAAAGAGACCCAGTACTTC
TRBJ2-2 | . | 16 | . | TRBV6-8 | CASKLRCGGTGGELFF | TGTGCCAGCAAACTCAGATGCGGGGGCACCGGCGGGGAGCTGTTTTTT
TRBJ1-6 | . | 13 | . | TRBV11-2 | CASSLEQGGHLHF | TGTGCCAGCAGCCTCGAACAGGGCGGACACCTCCACTTT
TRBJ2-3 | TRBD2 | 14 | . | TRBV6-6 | CASSPRGGADTQYF | TGTGCCAGCAGTCCCCGGGGGGGGGCAGATACGCAGTATTTT
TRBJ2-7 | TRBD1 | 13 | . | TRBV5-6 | CASSRTGYYEQYF | TGTGCCAGCAGCCGGACAGGGTACTACGAGCAGTACTTC
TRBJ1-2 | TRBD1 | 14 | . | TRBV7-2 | CASSFGTGSYGYTF | TGTGCCAGCAGCTTCGGGACAGGAAGCTATGGCTACACCTTC
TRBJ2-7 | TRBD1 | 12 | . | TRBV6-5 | CASRTGDGEQYF | TGTGCCAGCAGGACAGGGGATGGCGAGCAGTACTTC
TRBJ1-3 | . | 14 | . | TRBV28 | CASSLASPGNTIYF | TGTGCCAGCAGTTTAGCCAGTCCTGGAAACACCATATATTTT
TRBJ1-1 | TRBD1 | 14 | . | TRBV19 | CASSRDRVGAEAFF | TGTGCCAGTAGTAGGGACAGGGTAGGGGCTGAAGCTTTCTTT
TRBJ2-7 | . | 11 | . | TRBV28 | CASRRVYEQYF | TGTGCCAGCCGCCGGGTCTACGAGCAGTACTTC
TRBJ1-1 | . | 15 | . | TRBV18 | CASSPPQGSNTEAFF | TGTGCCAGCTCACCACCGCAGGGATCGAACACTGAAGCTTTCTTT
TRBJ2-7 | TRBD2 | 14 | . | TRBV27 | CASCPGTSGYEQYF | TGTGCCAGTTGCCCTGGGACTAGCGGCTACGAGCAGTACTTC
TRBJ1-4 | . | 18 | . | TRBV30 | CAWIPGQERGEPNEKLFF | TGTGCCTGGATTCCGGGCCAGGAACGGGGGGAGCCTAATGAAAAACTGTTTTTT
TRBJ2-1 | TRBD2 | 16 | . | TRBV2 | CASSRTSGVINNEQFF | TGTGCCAGCAGTCGGACTAGCGGGGTCATTAACAATGAGCAGTTCTTC
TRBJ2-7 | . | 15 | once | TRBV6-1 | CASSDSEQISYEQYF | TGTGCCAGCAGTGACTCAGAACAGATCTCCTACGAGCAGTACTTC
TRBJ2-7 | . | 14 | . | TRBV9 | CASSVVPSSYEQYF | TGTGCCAGCAGCGTAGTACCCAGCTCCTACGAGCAGTACTTC
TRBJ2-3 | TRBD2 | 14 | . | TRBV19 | CASSLAGGADTQYF | TGTGCCAGTAGCTTAGCGGGGGGCGCAGATACGCAGTATTTT
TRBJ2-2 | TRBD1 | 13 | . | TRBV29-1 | CSGSTGETGELFF | TGCAGCGGGTCTACAGGGGAAACCGGGGAGCTGTTTTTT
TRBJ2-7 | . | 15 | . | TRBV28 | CASSSTGGFGDEQYF | TGTGCCAGCAGTTCTACTGGTGGGTTCGGGGACGAGCAGTACTTC
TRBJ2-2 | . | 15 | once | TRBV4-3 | CASSQDVAGTGELFF | TGCGCCAGCAGCCAAGATGTCGCAGGGACCGGGGAGCTGTTTTTT
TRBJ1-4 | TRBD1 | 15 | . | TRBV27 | CASSLRDRANEKLFF | TGTGCCAGCAGTTTAAGGGACAGGGCGAATGAAAAACTGTTTTTT
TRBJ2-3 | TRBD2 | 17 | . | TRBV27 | CASSWSSGGASADTQYF | TGTGCCAGCAGTTGGTCTAGCGGGGGGGCCTCGGCAGATACGCAGTATTTT
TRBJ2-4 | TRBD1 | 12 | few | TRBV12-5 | CASAGGRVVQYF | TGTGCTAGTGCAGGGGGCAGGGTCGTTCAGTACTTC
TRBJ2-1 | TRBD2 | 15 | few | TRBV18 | CASSPLAADINEQFF | TGTGCCAGCTCACCTCTAGCGGCGGACATCAATGAGCAGTTCTTC
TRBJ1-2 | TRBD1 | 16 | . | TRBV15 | CATSRENRGRIDGYTF | TGTGCCACCAGCAGAGAAAACAGGGGGCGCATCGATGGCTACACCTTC
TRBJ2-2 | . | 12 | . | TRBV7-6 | CASSPQGRELFF | TGTGCCAGCAGCCCCCAGGGTCGGGAGCTGTTTTTT
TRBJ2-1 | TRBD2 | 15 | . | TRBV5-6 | CASSLTLAGGDEQFF | TGTGCCAGCAGCTTGACACTAGCGGGAGGGGATGAGCAGTTCTTC
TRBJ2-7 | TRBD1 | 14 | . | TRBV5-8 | CASSLDRGTYEQYF | TGTGCCAGCAGCCTGGACAGGGGGACCTACGAGCAGTACTTC
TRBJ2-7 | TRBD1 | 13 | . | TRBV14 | CASSRGPGDEQYF | TGTGCCAGCAGCAGGGGGCCTGGTGACGAGCAGTACTTC
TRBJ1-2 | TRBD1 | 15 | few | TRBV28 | CASSFQDRVNYGYTF | TGTGCCAGCAGTTTCCAGGACAGGGTAAACTATGGCTACACCTTC
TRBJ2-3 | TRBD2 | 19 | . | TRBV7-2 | CASSLEQAGGLVGTDTQYF | TGTGCCAGCAGCTTAGAGCAAGCGGGGGGCCTAGTTGGCACAGATACGCAGTATTTT
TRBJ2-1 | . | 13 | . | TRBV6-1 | CASSEDAGWVQFF | TGTGCCAGCAGTGAAGATGCGGGGTGGGTGCAGTTCTTC
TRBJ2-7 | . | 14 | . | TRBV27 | CASSPSGALYEQYF | TGTGCCAGCTCCCCCTCGGGAGCCCTCTACGAGCAGTACTTC
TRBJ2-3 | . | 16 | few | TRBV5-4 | CASSLAGSLSTDTQYF | TGTGCCAGCAGCTTGGCCGGGAGCCTTAGCACAGATACGCAGTATTTT
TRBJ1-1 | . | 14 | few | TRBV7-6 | CASSLSAGDTEAFF | TGTGCCAGCAGCTTAAGCGCGGGGGACACTGAAGCTTTCTTT
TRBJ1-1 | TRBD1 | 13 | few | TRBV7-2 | CASSQTGDTEAFF | TGTGCCAGCAGCCAGACAGGGGACACTGAAGCTTTCTTT
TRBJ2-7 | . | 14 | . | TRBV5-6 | CASSSSGWNYEQYF | TGTGCCAGCAGCTCCTCAGGATGGAACTACGAGCAGTACTTC
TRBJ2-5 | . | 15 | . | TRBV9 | CASSVEELAYGTQYF | TGTGCCAGCAGCGTAGAAGAACTCGCATACGGGACCCAGTACTTC
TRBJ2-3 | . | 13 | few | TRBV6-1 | CASSDRGTDTQYF | TGTGCCAGCAGTGACAGGGGCACAGATACGCAGTATTTT
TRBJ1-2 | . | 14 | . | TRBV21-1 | CASSKYREAAGYTF | TGTGCCAGCAGCAAATATCGCGAAGCGGCTGGCTACACCTTC
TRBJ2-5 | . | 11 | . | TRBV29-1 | CSVEDLGRRDF | TGCAGCGTTGAAGACTTGGGCAGGAGGGACTTC
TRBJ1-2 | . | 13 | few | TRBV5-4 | CASSLNGMDGYTF | TGTGCCAGCAGCTTGAACGGGATGGATGGCTACACCTTC
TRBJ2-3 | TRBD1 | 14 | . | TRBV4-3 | CASTEGQGSDTQYF | TGCGCCAGCACCGAAGGACAGGGATCAGATACGCAGTATTTT
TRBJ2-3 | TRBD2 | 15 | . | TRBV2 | CASSSSAGGPDTQYF | TGTGCCAGCAGCTCCTCAGCGGGGGGCCCAGATACGCAGTATTTT
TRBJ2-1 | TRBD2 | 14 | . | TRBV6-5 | CATKGGSSYNEQFF | TGTGCCACCAAGGGAGGGTCTTCCTACAATGAGCAGTTCTTC
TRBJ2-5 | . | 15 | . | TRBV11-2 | CASSLLFADQETQYF | TGTGCCAGCAGCTTATTGTTTGCGGATCAAGAGACCCAGTACTTC
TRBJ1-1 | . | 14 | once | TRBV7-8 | CASSLVRGNTEAFF | TGTGCCAGCAGCTTAGTGCGCGGGAACACTGAAGCTTTCTTT
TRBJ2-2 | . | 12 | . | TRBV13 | CASRTEHGELFF | TGTGCCAGCAGAACGGAGCACGGGGAGCTGTTTTTT
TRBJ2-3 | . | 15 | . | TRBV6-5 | CASSYSVGTADTQYF | TGTGCCAGCAGTTACTCGGTAGGGACTGCAGATACGCAGTATTTT